Following are 5 T cell receptor beta chains from one sample sequenced in a study of OX40 agonist ivuxolimab in advanced cancers. Some clones are missing from TCRdb's copy, which holds only in-frame ones; the method was immunoSEQ multiplex PCR. The sample carries 60,000 or so clones, roughly 90% recorded once. This material consisted of CD4+ or CD8+ T cells sorted from blood, taken in a trial of the OX40 agonist ivuxolimab. These receptors all stem from an adult with an advanced solid tumor such as melanoma, head and neck, liver or kidney cancer.

The chain links TRBV7-9 to TRBJ2-5; possible D gene TRBD2, 8 bases. The CDR3 length is 17 residues. Germline assignment: CDR1 SEHNR and CDR2 FQNEAQ (reference sequence). V was cut by 5 bases and J by 5 bases, with 24 bases left in between. The CDR3 loop is CASSPREGAPLGETQYF. DNA of the CDR3: TGTGCCAGCAGCCCCCGGGAGGGGGCCCCCCTTGGGGAGACCCAGTACTTC.

The rearrangement links TRBV6-5 to TRBJ2-5, with 11 bases matching TRBD1. The CDR3 runs to 14 residues. From germline, CDR1 is MNHEY and CDR2 SVGAGI. V lost 6 bases and J lost 5; bases outside the gene matches: 5. The CDR3 region is CASRWTGGGETQYF. The CDR3 coding sequence is TGTGCCAGCAGATGGACAGGGGGCGGGGAGACCCAGTACTTC.

This chain connects TRBV18 to TRBJ2-5, with D unclear. Trimming removed 4 bases at V and 1 base at J, with 1 base between. The CDR3 extends over 11 amino acids. CDR1 and CDR2 from the germline V gene are KGHSH and LQKENI. The CDR3 nucleotides are TGTGCCAGCTCACTCCAAGAGACCCAGTACTTC. This translates into CASSLQETQYF.

The chain recombines TRBV27 with TRBJ2-7; D uncertain. This CDR3 spans 11 amino acids. The V and J ends lost 0 bases and 7 bases respectively, with 4 bases between them. Germline V gene lookup returns CDR1 MNHEY and CDR2 SMNVEV (reference sequence). This chain's CDR3 is CASSLSGEQYF. For the CDR3, the DNA is TGTGCCAGCAGTTTATCTGGGGAGCAGTACTTC.

CDR3 loop: CASSTTTSLDTQYF. The CDR3 bases are TGTGCCAGCAGCACAACGACTAGCCTGGATACGCAGTATTTT. The rearrangement links TRBV9 to TRBJ2-3, with 7 bases identical to TRBD2. The CDR3 runs to 14 residues. V was clipped by 4 bases and J by 6 bases; unmatched bases: 8. Germline V gene lookup returns CDR1 SGDLS and CDR2 YYNGEE.